The sequence of this TCR beta chain was determined in a study of blood T cell repertoires in COVID-19. Study as a whole: Spain, Italy and the United States supplied samples that represented acute and convalescent COVID-19.

Sequencing was performed with immunoSEQ multiplex PCR; in TCRdb, only in-frame clones are kept and a portion is missing. In the table there are about 40,000 clones, roughly nine tenths of which are singletons. Germline CDR1 KGHDR, CDR2 SFDVKD. The CDR3 is 16 amino acids. Trimming removed 4 bases from V and 0 bases from J, with 12 bases in between. The clonotype was recovered from a man aged 55-75 years with acute or convalescent COVID-19. Sequencing was done on a sample of peripheral blood. The rearrangement links TRBV24-1 to TRBJ2-1; D perhaps matches TRBD2 (5 bases). CDR3 protein: CATSEPEGRSYNEQFF. CDR3 DNA sequence: TGTGCCACCAGTGAGCCTGAGGGTCGCTCCTACAATGAGCAGTTCTTC.